This T cell receptor (beta chain) was identified during a study of vaccination and CD4 T cells after COVID-19. Sequenced with the Oncomine TCR Beta short-read assay was DNA taken from cultured CD4+ T cells. TCRdb itself ran the PCR reads through MiXCR, one entry per CDR3 protein. The sample includes over 15,000 distinct CDR3 sequences, roughly 50% seen only once; the top ten take roughly 3.1%. Treatment given: roughly nine-day PBMC culture with coronavirus spike peptide pools or control peptides (ViraFEST assay). For this clonotype: The antigen remains unidentified.

Germline V gene lookup returns CDR1 MNHEY and CDR2 SVGAGI. Trimming removed 2 bases at V and 2 bases at J, with 10 bases between. The CDR3 totals 15 residues. The sample here was CD4+ T cells from blood, cultured in vitro, taken after SARS-CoV-2 vaccination. This receptor was obtained from a human donor who had recovered from COVID-19. The chain employs TRBV6-5 and TRBJ1-5, with a possible D match to TRBD1 (5 bases). In DNA, the CDR3 is TGTGCCAGCAGTTACGACCGGGACGGCAATCAGCCCCAGCATTTT. Translated, it gives CASSYDRDGNQPQHF.